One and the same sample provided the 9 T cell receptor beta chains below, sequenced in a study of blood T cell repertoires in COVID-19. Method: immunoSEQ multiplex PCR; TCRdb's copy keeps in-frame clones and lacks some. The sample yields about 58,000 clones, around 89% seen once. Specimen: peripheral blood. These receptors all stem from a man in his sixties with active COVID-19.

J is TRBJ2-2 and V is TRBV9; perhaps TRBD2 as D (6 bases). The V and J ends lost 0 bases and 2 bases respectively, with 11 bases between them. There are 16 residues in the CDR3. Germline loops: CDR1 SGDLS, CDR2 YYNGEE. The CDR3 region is CASSVAAGLNTGELFF. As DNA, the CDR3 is TGTGCCAGCAGCGTAGCAGCGGGTCTAAACACCGGGGAGCTGTTTTTT.

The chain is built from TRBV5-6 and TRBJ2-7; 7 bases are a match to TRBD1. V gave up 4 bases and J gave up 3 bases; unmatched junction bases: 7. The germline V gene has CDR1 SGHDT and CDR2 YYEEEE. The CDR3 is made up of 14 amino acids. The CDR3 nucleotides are TGTGCCAGCAGCAGGACAGGTTACCTCTACGAGCAGTACTTC. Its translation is CASSRTGYLYEQYF. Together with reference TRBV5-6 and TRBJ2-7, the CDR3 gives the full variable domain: DAGVTQSPTHLIKTRGQQVTLRCSPKSGHDTVSWYQQALGQGPQFIFQYYEEEERQRGNFPDRFSGHQFPNYSSELNVNALLLGDSALYLCASSRTGYLYEQYFGPGTRLTVT.

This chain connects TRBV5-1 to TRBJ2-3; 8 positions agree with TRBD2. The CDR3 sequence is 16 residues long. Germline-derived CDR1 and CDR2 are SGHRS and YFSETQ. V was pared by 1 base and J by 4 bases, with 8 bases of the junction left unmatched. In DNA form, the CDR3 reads TGCGCCAGCAGCTTGTCGGGAGGGCCGCGGGCAGATACGCAGTATTTT. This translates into CASSLSGGPRADTQYF. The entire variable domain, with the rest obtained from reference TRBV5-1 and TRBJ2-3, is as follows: KAGVTQTPRYLIKTRGQQVTLSCSPISGHRSVSWYQQTPGQGLQFLFEYFSETQRNKGNFPGRFSGRQFSNSRSEMNVSTLELGDSALYLCASSLSGGPRADTQYFGPGTRLTVL.

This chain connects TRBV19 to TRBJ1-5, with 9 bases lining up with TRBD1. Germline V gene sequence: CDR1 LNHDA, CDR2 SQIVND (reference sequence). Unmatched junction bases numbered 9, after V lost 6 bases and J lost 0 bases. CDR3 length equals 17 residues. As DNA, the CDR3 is TGTGCCAGTAGGGCGGACAGGGGAGTCGGTAGCAATCAGCCCCAGCATTTT. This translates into CASRADRGVGSNQPQHF.

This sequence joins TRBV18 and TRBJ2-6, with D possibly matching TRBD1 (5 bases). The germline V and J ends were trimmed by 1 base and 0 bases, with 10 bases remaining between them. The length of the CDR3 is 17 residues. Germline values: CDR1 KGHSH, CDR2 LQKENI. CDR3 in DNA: TGTGCCAGCTCACCACGTGACAGTCCCTCTGGGGCCAACGTCCTGACTTTC. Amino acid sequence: CASSPRDSPSGANVLTF.

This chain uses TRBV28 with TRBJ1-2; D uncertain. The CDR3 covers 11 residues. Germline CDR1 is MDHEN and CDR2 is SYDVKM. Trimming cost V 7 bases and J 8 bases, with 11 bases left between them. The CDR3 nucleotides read TGTGCCAGCACGCTTATGGGCGGCTACACCTTC. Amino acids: CASTLMGGYTF.

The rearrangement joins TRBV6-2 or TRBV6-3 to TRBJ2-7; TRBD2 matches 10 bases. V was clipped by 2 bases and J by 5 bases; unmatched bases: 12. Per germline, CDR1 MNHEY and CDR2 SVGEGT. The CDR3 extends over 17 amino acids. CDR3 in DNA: TGTGCCAGCAGTTACCGGACCGGGACTAGCGTTTTTGACGAGCAGTACTTC. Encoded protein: CASSYRTGTSVFDEQYF.

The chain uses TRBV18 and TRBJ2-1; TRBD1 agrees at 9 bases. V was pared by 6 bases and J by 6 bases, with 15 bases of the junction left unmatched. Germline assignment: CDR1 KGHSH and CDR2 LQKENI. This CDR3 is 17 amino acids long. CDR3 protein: CASSPQQWTGAGNEQFF. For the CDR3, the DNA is TGTGCCAGCTCTCCTCAGCAGTGGACAGGGGCTGGCAATGAGCAGTTCTTC.

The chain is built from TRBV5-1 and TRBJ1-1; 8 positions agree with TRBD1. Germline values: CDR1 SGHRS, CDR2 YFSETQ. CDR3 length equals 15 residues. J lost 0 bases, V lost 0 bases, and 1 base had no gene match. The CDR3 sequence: CASSLEDRVNTEAFF. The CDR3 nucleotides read TGCGCCAGCAGCTTGGAGGACAGGGTGAACACTGAAGCTTTCTTT. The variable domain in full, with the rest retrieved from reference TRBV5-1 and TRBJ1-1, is KAGVTQTPRYLIKTRGQQVTLSCSPISGHRSVSWYQQTPGQGLQFLFEYFSETQRNKGNFPGRFSGRQFSNSRSEMNVSTLELGDSALYLCASSLEDRVNTEAFFGQGTRLTVV.